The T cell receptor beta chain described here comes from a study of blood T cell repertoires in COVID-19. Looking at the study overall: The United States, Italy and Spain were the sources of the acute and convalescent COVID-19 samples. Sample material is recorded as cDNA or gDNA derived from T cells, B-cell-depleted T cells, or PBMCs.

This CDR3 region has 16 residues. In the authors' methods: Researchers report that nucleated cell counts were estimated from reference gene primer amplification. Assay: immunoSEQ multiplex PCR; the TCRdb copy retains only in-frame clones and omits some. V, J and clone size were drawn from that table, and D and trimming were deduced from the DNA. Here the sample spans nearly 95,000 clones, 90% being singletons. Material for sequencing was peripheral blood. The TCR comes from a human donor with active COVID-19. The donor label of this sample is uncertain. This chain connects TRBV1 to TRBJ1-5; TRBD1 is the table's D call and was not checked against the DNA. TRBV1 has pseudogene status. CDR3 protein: CTSSEAGTGNNQPQHF. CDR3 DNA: TGCACCAGCAGCGAGGCCGGGACAGGGAACAATCAGCCCCAGCATTTT.